The entry below gives a single T cell receptor (beta chain) sequence along with its context. What it recognizes is unknown. Between the trimmed V and J ends, which lost 4 bases and 4 bases, there was a span of 13 bases. This CDR3 contains 13 residues. Germline V gene lookup returns CDR1 GTSNPN and CDR2 SVGIG (reference sequence). Repertoires were generated with immunoSEQ multiplex PCR, while TCRdb's copy carries only in-frame clones and drops some. The data contain around 120,000 clones, about nine tenths of them seen just once; the ten biggest clones take up about 1.2%. This record comes from a study of T cell responses to AZD1222 COVID-19 vaccine. Study-level information: Doses given second, at about 4 or about 12 weeks, were pooled. General study findings and limits: Among the donors, most were white British and more were female, and clonal diversity was possibly underestimated. No repertoire was sampled before or during the peak T cell response, only after it.

This receptor was obtained from an adult in good health. The chain combines TRBV30 with TRBJ1-2, with D hard to call. The sample here was peripheral blood, taken on day 0 of AZD1222 vaccination. The CDR3 here is CAWNGLMFYGYTF. Here the CDR3 DNA reads TGTGCCTGGAATGGACTGATGTTCTATGGCTACACCTTC.